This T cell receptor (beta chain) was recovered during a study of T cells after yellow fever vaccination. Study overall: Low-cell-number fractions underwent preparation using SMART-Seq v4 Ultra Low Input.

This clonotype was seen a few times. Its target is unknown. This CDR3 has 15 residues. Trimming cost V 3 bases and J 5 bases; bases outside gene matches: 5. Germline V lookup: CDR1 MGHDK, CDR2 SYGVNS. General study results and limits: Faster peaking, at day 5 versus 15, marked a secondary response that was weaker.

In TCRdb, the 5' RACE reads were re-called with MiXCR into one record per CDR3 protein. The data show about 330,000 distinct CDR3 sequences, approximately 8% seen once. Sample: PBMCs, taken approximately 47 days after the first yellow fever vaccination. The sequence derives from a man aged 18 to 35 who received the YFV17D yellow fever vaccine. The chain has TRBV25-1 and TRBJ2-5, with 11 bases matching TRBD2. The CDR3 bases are TGTGCCAGCAGTGAGGGGACTAGCGGCTGGGAGACCCAGTACTTC. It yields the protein CASSEGTSGWETQYF.